These T cell receptor beta chains were read from a single sample in a study of blood T cell repertoires in COVID-19. Sequencing used immunoSEQ multiplex PCR; TCRdb keeps in-frame clones, though not all of them. The repertoire holds some 130,000 clones, about 76% seen once, with around 18% in the top ten. Sequencing input: peripheral blood. These receptor sequences come from a man aged 80 or over with acute or convalescent COVID-19. CDR3s include the opening cysteine and the closing phenylalanine or tryptophan. D genes are given only for firm matches. Not all rows give a size; the values are once, few, many and, for expanded clones, a class.

D,size,V,J,CDR3,DNA
TRBD1,NA,TRBV3-1/TRBV3-2,TRBJ2-7,CASSQGQGLLYEQYF,TGTGCCAGCAGCCAAGGACAGGGATTGTTGTACGAGCAGTACTTC
TRBD1,NA,TRBV7-2,TRBJ2-3,CASSSARYRGRADTQYF,TGTGCCAGCAGTTCAGCCAGGTACAGGGGACGCGCAGATACGCAGTATTTT
NA,NA,TRBV4-1,TRBJ1-2,CASSQDLIQVNYGYTF,TGCGCCAGCAGCCAAGATCTGATACAGGTGAACTATGGCTACACCTTC
NA,few,TRBV28,TRBJ2-7,CASSHGGQFYPYEQYF,TGTGCCAGCAGTCACGGTGGGCAGTTTTACCCGTACGAGCAGTACTTC
NA,NA,TRBV30,TRBJ1-6,CAWSIGGRGPRGSPLHF,TGTGCCTGGAGTATTGGGGGGAGGGGACCCCGCGGCTCACCCCTCCACTTT
NA,NA,TRBV7-9,TRBJ2-3,CASSLSMAGSTDTQYF,TGTGCCAGCAGCTTAAGCATGGCAGGGAGCACAGATACGCAGTATTTT
NA,NA,TRBV6-5,TRBJ2-3,CASTDSTDTQYF,TGTGCCAGCACCGACTCCACAGATACGCAGTATTTT
NA,NA,TRBV25-1,TRBJ1-2,CASSQRDSRYGYTF,TGTGCCAGCAGTCAGAGGGATAGCCGCTATGGCTACACCTTC
NA,NA,TRBV7-9,TRBJ1-6,CASSLGIGDADSPLHF,TGTGCCAGCAGCTTGGGGATCGGGGATGCGGATTCACCCCTCCACTTT
TRBD2,few,TRBV5-4,TRBJ2-6,CASSPNRGGLGANVLTF,TGTGCCAGCAGCCCAAACCGGGGGGGGCTTGGGGCCAACGTCCTGACTTTC
TRBD2,NA,TRBV5-1,TRBJ2-1,CASSLAASGGNEQFF,TGCGCCAGCAGCTTGGCCGCTAGCGGGGGAAATGAGCAGTTCTTC
NA,NA,TRBV12-3/TRBV12-4,TRBJ2-7,CASSYSKTYEQYF,TGTGCCAGCAGTTATTCTAAAACCTACGAGCAGTACTTC
NA,NA,TRBV23-1,TRBJ1-1,CASSQQTGPEAFF,TGCGCCAGCAGTCAACAGACAGGCCCTGAAGCTTTCTTT
TRBD2,NA,TRBV27,TRBJ2-1,CASSWASGYGEQFF,TGTGCCAGCAGTTGGGCTAGCGGTTACGGTGAGCAGTTCTTC
NA,NA,TRBV14,TRBJ2-1,CASSALRGGAPYNEQFF,TGTGCCAGCAGCGCCCTTCGAGGGGGGGCCCCCTACAATGAGCAGTTCTTC
TRBD1,NA,TRBV19,TRBJ1-1,CASSFLPPGQGGTEAFF,TGTGCCAGTAGTTTTTTACCCCCGGGACAGGGTGGCACTGAAGCTTTCTTT
NA,NA,TRBV30,TRBJ2-3,CAWSDGLQTDTQYF,TGTGCCTGGAGCGATGGCCTCCAAACAGATACGCAGTATTTT
NA,NA,TRBV4-2,TRBJ2-7,CASSHPTGTYTYEQYF,TGTGCCAGCAGCCACCCGACGGGAACTTATACCTACGAGCAGTACTTC
NA,NA,TRBV28,TRBJ1-2,CATLRYGYTF,TGTGCCACGCTGAGGTATGGCTACACCTTC
NA,NA,TRBV19,TRBJ1-5,CASSIQGSQPQHF,TGTGCCAGTAGTATCCAGGGATCCCAGCCCCAGCATTTT